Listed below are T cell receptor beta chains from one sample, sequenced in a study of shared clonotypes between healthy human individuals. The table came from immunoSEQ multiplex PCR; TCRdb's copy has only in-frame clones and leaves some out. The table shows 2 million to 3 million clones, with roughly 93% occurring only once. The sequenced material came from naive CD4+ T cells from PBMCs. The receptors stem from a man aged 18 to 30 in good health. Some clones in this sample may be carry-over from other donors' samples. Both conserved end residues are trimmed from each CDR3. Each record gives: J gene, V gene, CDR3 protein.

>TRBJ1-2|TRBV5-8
ASSFRGVGYGYT
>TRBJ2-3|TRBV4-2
ASSQGPFSGTTDTQY
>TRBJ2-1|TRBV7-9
ASSSLGTPNNEQF
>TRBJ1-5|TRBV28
ASSLSGVYSNQPQH
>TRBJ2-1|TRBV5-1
ASSSSTSASSYNEQF
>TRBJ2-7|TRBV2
ASSAEIGTAYEQY
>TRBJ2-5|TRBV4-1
ASSFLAGSGETQY
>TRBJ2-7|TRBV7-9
ASSLSGGVDEQY
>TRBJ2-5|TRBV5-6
ASSLGQGAETQY
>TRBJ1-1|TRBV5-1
ASSSYSKNTEAF
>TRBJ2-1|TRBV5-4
ASSPDTTFYNEQF
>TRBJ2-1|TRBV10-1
ASRTPGLAYNEQF
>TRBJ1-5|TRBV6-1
ASRSTGISQPQH
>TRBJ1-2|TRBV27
ASSPLTGTGYT
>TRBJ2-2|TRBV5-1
ASSLAPLGGGELF
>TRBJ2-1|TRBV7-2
ASSTRGWEQF
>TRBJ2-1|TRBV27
ASSWGEPVSYNEQF
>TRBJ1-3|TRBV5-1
ASSRTYGPGNTIY
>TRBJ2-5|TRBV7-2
ASSPSSRGTAQETQY
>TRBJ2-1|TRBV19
ASSPGIAPHEQF
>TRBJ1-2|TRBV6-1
ASVGFAYGYT
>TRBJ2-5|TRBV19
ASSVPGTLETQY